A single sample gave rise to the 24 T cell receptor beta chains below, sequenced in a study of T cell responses to AZD1222 COVID-19 vaccine. Clones were read by immunoSEQ multiplex PCR, and TCRdb kept only the in-frame ones, dropping some. The profile shows some 56,000 clones, approximately 85% of them singletons. The sample in question was peripheral blood, obtained on day 0 of AZD1222 vaccination. All receptors derive from an adult in good health.

The V call is TRBV18, the J call TRBJ1-2; tentatively, D is TRBD1 (5 bases). Germline V lookup: CDR1 KGHSH, CDR2 LQKENI. The CDR3 has 15 residues. V was shortened by 0 bases and J by 2 bases, with 10 bases between the two germline ends. CDR3 amino acids: CASSPPLDSNYGYTF. The DNA of the CDR3 is TGTGCCAGCTCACCACCTCTTGACAGCAACTATGGCTACACCTTC. Full variable domain (rest looked up from reference TRBV18 and TRBJ1-2): NAGVMQNPRHLVRRRGQEARLRCSPMKGHSHVYWYRQLPEEGLKFMVYLQKENIIDESGMPKERFSAEFPKEGPSILRIQQVVRGDSAAYFCASSPPLDSNYGYTFGSGTRLTVV.

This chain joins TRBV2 and TRBJ2-4; D tentatively reads TRBD1 or TRBD2 (5 bases each). The V gene's germline CDR1 is SNHLY and CDR2 FYNNEI. V dropped 2 bases and J dropped 0 bases, with 11 bases sitting between them. CDR3 length: 16 residues. CDR3 coding DNA: TGTGCCAGCAGTGAAAGTCCGGGACGAGCCAAAAACATTCAGTACTTC. It specifies CASSESPGRAKNIQYF. Full variable domain (missing parts from reference TRBV2 and TRBJ2-4): EPEVTQTPSHQVTQMGQEVILRCVPISNHLYFYWYRQILGQKVEFLVSFYNNEISEKSEIFDDQFSVERPDGSNFTLKIRSTKLEDSAMYFCASSESPGRAKNIQYFGAGTRLSVL.

This chain connects TRBV28 to TRBJ1-1; no firm D call. Between the trimmed V and J ends, which lost 3 bases and 11 bases, there was a span of 10 bases. This CDR3 comprises 11 residues. Germline values: CDR1 MDHEN, CDR2 SYDVKM. The CDR3 nucleotides read TGTGCCAGCAGTTTCGGGCATCGGGCTTTCTTT. It is translated as CASSFGHRAFF.

This clone was seen a handful of times. This chain connects TRBV11-2 to TRBJ1-4; 8 bases match TRBD1. Germline V gives CDR1 SGHAT, CDR2 FQNNGV. This CDR3 has 15 residues. V shed 9 bases and J 4 bases; nucleotides not matched to a gene: 10. The CDR3 nucleotides read TGTGCCAGTAGACTCCAGGGGGCGATTAATGAAAAACTGTTTTTT. It is translated as CASRLQGAINEKLFF.

The gene calls are TRBV5-8 and TRBJ2-6, with a weak D call TRBD1 (6 bases). Germline assignment: CDR1 SGHTS and CDR2 YDEGEE. V was shortened by 7 bases and J by 0 bases, with 14 bases between the two germline ends. CDR3 size: 16 residues. The CDR3 loop is CASSSARGSGANVLTF. CDR3 nucleotide sequence: TGTGCCAGCTCCTCCGCCAGGGGCTCTGGGGCCAACGTCCTGACTTTC.

This chain connects TRBV6-5 to TRBJ2-5; D is unclear. With 5 bases removed from V and 0 bases from J, the gap between germline ends came to 10 bases. The CDR3 runs 14 residues. Germline loops: CDR1 MNHEY, CDR2 SVGAGI. CDR3 in amino acids: CASSRTLYQETQYF. In nucleotides, the CDR3 is TGTGCCAGCAGTCGGACCCTGTACCAAGAGACCCAGTACTTC.

This clone showed up just a few times. This sequence joins TRBV6-1 and TRBJ1-1; 11 nucleotides match TRBD1. Germline trimming cut 6 bases from V and 12 bases from J; bases unmatched to any gene: 18. Germline-derived CDR1 and CDR2 are MNHNS and SASEGT. The CDR3 totals 16 residues. The CDR3 reads CASREPPDRGHPETFF. The CDR3 DNA reads as TGTGCCAGCAGGGAACCGCCGGACAGGGGGCACCCGGAGACTTTCTTT.

J is TRBJ1-5 and V is TRBV2; tentative D call: TRBD1 (5 bases). CDR1 and CDR2 (germline): SNHLY, FYNNEI. This CDR3 comprises 14 residues. V gave up 5 bases and J gave up 11 bases, with 19 bases separating them. CDR3 sequence reads: CASSPERGFRAQHF. The DNA of the CDR3 is TGTGCCAGCAGTCCGGAAAGAGGTTTCAGGGCCCAGCATTTT.

V gene TRBV7-8 combines with J gene TRBJ1-1, with a weak D call TRBD1 (6 bases). CDR1 and CDR2 from the germline V gene are SGHVS and FQNEAQ. Trimming removed 3 bases from V and 6 bases from J, with 11 bases in between. The CDR3 spans 13 residues. As DNA, the CDR3 is TGTGCCAGCAGCTTGCTCAGGGGCTCTGAAGCTTTCTTT. Its protein is CASSLLRGSEAFF. The whole variable domain, remainder taken from reference TRBV7-8 and TRBJ1-1, is GAGVSQSPRYKVAKRGQDVALRCDPISGHVSLFWYQQALGQGPEFLTYFQNEAQLDKSGLPSDRFFAERPEGSVSTLKIQRTQQEDSAVYLCASSLLRGSEAFFGQGTRLTVV.

The CDR3 coding sequence is TGCGCCAGCAGCCAAGTAACCGCGGGGGGGCCAGACACCGGGGAGCTGTTTTTT. Its translation is CASSQVTAGGPDTGELFF. This chain connects TRBV4-1 to TRBJ2-2; 9 bases are a match to TRBD2. The J segment lost 3 bases and the V segment lost 1 base, leaving 9 bases of the junction unmatched. This CDR3 comprises 18 residues. The V gene's germline CDR1 is MGHRA and CDR2 YSYEKL.

The V gene is TRBV12-3 or TRBV12-4, the J gene TRBJ1-5; D is undetermined. This CDR3 is built from 12 residues. V was pared by 3 bases and J by 8 bases, with 8 bases between. The CDR3 is CASSFAPEPQHF. As DNA, the CDR3 is TGTGCCAGCAGTTTTGCTCCAGAGCCCCAGCATTTT.

The chain carries TRBV3-1 (or the pseudogene TRBV3-2) and TRBJ1-2; 9 nucleotides line up with TRBD1. The CDR3 sequence is 15 residues long. Germline V CDR1 and CDR2: LGHDT, YNNKEL (reference sequence). V was clipped by 1 base and J by 6 bases; unmatched bases: 6. The CDR3 reads CASSQGTGDYHGYTF. The CDR3, as DNA: TGTGCCAGCAGCCAAGGGACAGGGGATTATCATGGCTACACCTTC.

This sequence joins TRBV4-2 and TRBJ2-2; D remains unclear. CDR3 length: 19 amino acids. V lost 7 bases and J 1 base, leaving 25 bases between the germline ends. Germline CDR1 is LGHNA and CDR2 is YNFKEQ. The CDR3 DNA follows: TGTGCCAGCACCGGTCGGGTCCCTAAAGCCCCTGGGAACACCGGGGAGCTGTTTTTT. This sequence encodes CASTGRVPKAPGNTGELFF.

This chain joins TRBV4-1 and TRBJ2-3; TRBD2 matches 14 bases. Germline V gives CDR1 MGHRA, CDR2 YSYEKL. The CDR3 is made up of 17 amino acids. V lost 0 bases to trimming and J lost 4 bases; unmatched junction nucleotides: 3. The CDR3 bases are TGCGCCAGCAGCCAAGAGGGGACTAGCGGGGGTGCAGATACGCAGTATTTT. Its translation is CASSQEGTSGGADTQYF.

V usage is TRBV2 and J usage is TRBJ1-3; D is unresolved. Germline assignment: CDR1 SNHLY and CDR2 FYNNEI. With 2 bases removed from V and 6 bases from J, the gap between germline ends came to 11 bases. The CDR3 runs 14 residues. This chain's CDR3 is CASSERAGINTIYF. The CDR3 DNA reads as TGTGCCAGCAGTGAACGGGCAGGTATAAACACCATATATTTT.

The V call is TRBV19, the J call TRBJ1-1; possibly TRBD1 for D (5 bases). With 9 bases removed from V and 4 bases from J, the gap between germline ends came to 15 bases. Looked up from germline, CDR1 is LNHDA and CDR2 is SQIVND (reference sequence). This CDR3 is built from 13 residues. CDR3 sequence: CASRADRVTEAFF. The CDR3 DNA follows: TGTGCCAGCAGGGCAGATAGGGTCACTGAAGCTTTCTTT.

In this sample, this clone turned up a few times. V and J are TRBV29-1 and TRBJ1-2, with 7 bases identical to TRBD1. This CDR3 comprises 13 residues. Per the germline V gene, CDR1 is SQVTM and CDR2 is ANQGSEA. The V and J ends lost 5 bases and 2 bases, in that order; junction bases with no gene match: 5. CDR3 protein: CSVNVRGNYGYTF. The CDR3 DNA reads as TGCAGCGTTAACGTCAGGGGGAACTATGGCTACACCTTC.

This clone was found a few times. An end of the junction does not agree with germline; a read error may underlie this. The chain has TRBV28 and TRBJ1-5; no firm D call. The CDR3 length is 14 residues. Germline V lookup: CDR1 MDHEN, CDR2 SYDVKM. CDR3 DNA: TGTGCCAGCAGTTCCATCGAGAGCATTCAGCCCCAGCATTTT. It codes for CASSSIESIQPQHF.

This chain links TRBV28 with TRBJ2-7, with D possibly being TRBD1 or TRBD2 (6 bases each). Trimming took off 2 bases at V and 7 bases at J, with 12 bases between the two ends. Looked up from germline, CDR1 is MDHEN and CDR2 is SYDVKM. This CDR3 comprises 13 residues. In DNA form, the CDR3 reads TGTGCCAGCAGTTTAGGGCAGGGGAGGGAGCAGTACTTC. The encoded protein is CASSLGQGREQYF.

The chain uses TRBV9 and TRBJ2-5; D remains ambiguous. V gave up 7 bases and J gave up 0 bases, with 7 bases separating them. CDR3 length: 12 residues. Germline-derived CDR1 and CDR2 are SGDLS and YYNGEE. CDR3 amino acids: CASALYQETQYF. In DNA, the CDR3 is TGTGCCAGCGCCCTTTACCAAGAGACCCAGTACTTC.

About this clone: A much larger clone is a single base away; this may be a read error. This sample also contains other DNA sequences that code for the same CDR3. The chain carries TRBV2 and TRBJ1-2; D ambiguous. Looked up from germline, CDR1 is SNHLY and CDR2 is FYNNEI. The CDR3 has 13 amino acids. Trimming removed 2 bases from V and 3 bases from J, with 7 bases in between. The CDR3 spells CASSERPDYGYTF. CDR3 coding DNA: TGTGCCAGCAGTGAAAGGCCGGACTATGGCTACACCTTC.

The table lists this clone with a few counts. Within the sample, other DNA sequences also encode this same CDR3. The chain has TRBV15 and TRBJ2-5; tentatively, D is TRBD1 (5 bases). Germline V lookup: CDR1 LNHNV, CDR2 YYDKDF (reference sequence). The CDR3 spans 13 residues. Trimming cost V 3 bases and J 4 bases, with 9 bases left between them. DNA for the CDR3: TGTGCCACCAGCAGGGGGCGCTTAGAGACCCAGTACTTC. Protein product: CATSRGRLETQYF.

The chain carries TRBV12-3 or TRBV12-4 and TRBJ2-1; D perhaps matches TRBD1 (6 bases). The V end was cut by 5 bases, the J end by 6 bases, with 11 bases between. The CDR3 spans 13 residues. As DNA, the CDR3 is TGTGCCAGCAGTGTTGGACAGCTCAATGAGCAGTTCTTC. This encodes CASSVGQLNEQFF.

In this sample, this clone turned up once. CDR3 loop: CSVEDPGHANTEAFF. The CDR3 region has the DNA TGCAGCGTTGAAGATCCGGGCCATGCGAACACTGAAGCTTTCTTT. The V gene is TRBV29-1, the J gene TRBJ1-1; D gene uncertain. Germline CDR1 and CDR2: SQVTM and ANQGSEA. This CDR3 spans 15 amino acids. Trimming pared 0 bases from V and 1 base from J, leaving 12 bases between.